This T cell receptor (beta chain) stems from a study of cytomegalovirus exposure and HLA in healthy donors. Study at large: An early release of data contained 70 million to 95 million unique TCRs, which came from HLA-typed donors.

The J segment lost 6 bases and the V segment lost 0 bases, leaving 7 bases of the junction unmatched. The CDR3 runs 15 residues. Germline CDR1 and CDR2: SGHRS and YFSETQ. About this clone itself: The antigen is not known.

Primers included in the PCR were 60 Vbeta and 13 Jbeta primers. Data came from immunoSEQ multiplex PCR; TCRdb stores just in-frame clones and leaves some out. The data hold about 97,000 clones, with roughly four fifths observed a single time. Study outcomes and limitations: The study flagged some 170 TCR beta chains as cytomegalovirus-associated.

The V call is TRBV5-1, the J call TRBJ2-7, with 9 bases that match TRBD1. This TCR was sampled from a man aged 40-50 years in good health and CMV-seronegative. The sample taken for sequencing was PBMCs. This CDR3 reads CASSLGGQGAAEQYF. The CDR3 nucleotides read TGCGCCAGCAGCTTGGGGGGACAGGGAGCGGCCGAGCAGTACTTC.